This is a list of T cell receptor beta chains from one sample in a study of T cells after yellow fever vaccination. TCRdb re-called the 5' RACE reads with MiXCR, one entry per CDR3 protein. The sample yields 60,000 to 85,000 distinct CDR3 sequences, around 6.9% seen once. Material: CD8+ T cells sorted from PBMCs, obtained 5 days after the first yellow fever vaccination. These receptors came from a man younger than 30 who received the YFV17D yellow fever vaccine. The CDR3 runs from the conserved cysteine through the conserved F or W. The order of the fields is D gene, V gene, J gene, clone size, CDR3 protein, CDR3 DNA. A D gene is named only where the DNA matches it firmly. The size field is filled for only some rows; it gives once, few, many or a size class.

D gene: TRBD1; V gene: TRBV9; J gene: TRBJ1-3; clone size: many; CDR3 protein: CASSPQGGGNTIYF; CDR3 DNA: TGTGCCAGCAGCCCCCAGGGGGGGGGAAACACCATATATTTT
D gene: -; V gene: TRBV4-1; J gene: TRBJ2-7; clone size: few; CDR3 protein: CASSQVPGVSREQYF; CDR3 DNA: TGCGCCAGCAGCCAAGTCCCAGGTGTAAGCCGGGAGCAGTACTTC
D gene: -; V gene: TRBV3-1; J gene: TRBJ1-6; clone size: few; CDR3 protein: CASSRTGPSSYNSPLHF; CDR3 DNA: TGTGCCAGCAGTCGGACGGGCCCGAGCTCCTATAATTCACCCCTCCACTTT
D gene: TRBD2; V gene: TRBV4-3; J gene: TRBJ2-5; clone size: -; CDR3 protein: CASSQDLGLAGGQIETQYF; CDR3 DNA: TGCGCCAGCAGCCAAGATCTGGGACTAGCGGGGGGGCAGATAGAGACCCAGTACTTC
D gene: TRBD1; V gene: TRBV20-1; J gene: TRBJ1-1; clone size: many; CDR3 protein: CSARVPGQGWTEAFF; CDR3 DNA: TGCAGTGCTAGGGTACCGGGACAGGGATGGACTGAAGCTTTCTTT
D gene: TRBD2; V gene: TRBV5-1; J gene: TRBJ2-5; clone size: -; CDR3 protein: CASSSGGGGEYQETQYF; CDR3 DNA: TGCGCCAGCAGCTCCGGGGGGGGAGGAGAGTACCAAGAGACCCAGTACTTC
D gene: -; V gene: TRBV6-6; J gene: TRBJ2-1; clone size: few; CDR3 protein: CASSSPHYEQFF; CDR3 DNA: TGTGCCAGCAGTTCACCCCATTATGAGCAGTTCTTC
D gene: -; V gene: TRBV12-3/TRBV12-4; J gene: TRBJ2-1; clone size: -; CDR3 protein: CASSDARDEQFF; CDR3 DNA: TGTGCCAGCAGCGATGCTAGAGATGAGCAGTTCTTC
D gene: TRBD1; V gene: TRBV12-3/TRBV12-4; J gene: TRBJ2-5; clone size: many; CDR3 protein: CASSSGQGEETQYF; CDR3 DNA: TGTGCCAGCAGTTCGGGACAGGGGGAAGAGACCCAGTACTTC
D gene: TRBD2; V gene: TRBV20-1; J gene: TRBJ2-1; clone size: few; CDR3 protein: CSARLAGEFREQFF; CDR3 DNA: TGCAGTGCTAGACTAGCGGGGGAATTTCGGGAGCAGTTCTTC
D gene: TRBD2; V gene: TRBV7-2; J gene: TRBJ2-1; clone size: few; CDR3 protein: CASSLVPSGGAGEQFF; CDR3 DNA: TGTGCCAGCAGCTTAGTTCCTAGCGGGGGGGCGGGTGAGCAGTTCTTC
D gene: TRBD2; V gene: TRBV4-1; J gene: TRBJ2-1; clone size: -; CDR3 protein: CASSQDGTSGGEEQFF; CDR3 DNA: TGCGCCAGCAGCCAAGATGGAACTAGCGGGGGGGAGGAGCAGTTCTTC
D gene: -; V gene: TRBV4-3; J gene: TRBJ1-1; clone size: medium-sized; CDR3 protein: CASSQAGNTEAFF; CDR3 DNA: TGCGCCAGCAGCCAAGCCGGGAACACTGAAGCTTTCTTT
D gene: -; V gene: TRBV5-6; J gene: TRBJ1-1; clone size: many; CDR3 protein: CASSLAGRENTEAFF; CDR3 DNA: TGTGCCAGCAGCTTGGCAGGGCGCGAGAACACTGAAGCTTTCTTT
D gene: -; V gene: TRBV4-1; J gene: TRBJ1-2; clone size: many; CDR3 protein: CASSPVGQRGYTF; CDR3 DNA: TGCGCCAGCAGCCCCGTGGGGCAGCGAGGCTACACCTTC
D gene: -; V gene: TRBV5-1; J gene: TRBJ2-3; clone size: many; CDR3 protein: CASSSHFRTSTDTQYF; CDR3 DNA: TGCGCCAGCAGCTCCCACTTTCGAACTAGCACAGATACGCAGTATTTT
D gene: -; V gene: TRBV29-1; J gene: TRBJ1-2; clone size: -; CDR3 protein: CSVEDRRGVKGYTF; CDR3 DNA: TGCAGCGTTGAAGATCGGCGGGGCGTCAAGGGCTACACCTTC
D gene: -; V gene: TRBV7-6; J gene: TRBJ1-1; clone size: many; CDR3 protein: CASSTNRLENTEAFF; CDR3 DNA: TGTGCCAGCAGCACCAACAGGTTGGAGAACACTGAAGCTTTCTTT
D gene: -; V gene: TRBV4-1; J gene: TRBJ1-2; clone size: many; CDR3 protein: CASSQAGDNYGYTF; CDR3 DNA: TGCGCCAGCAGCCAAGCGGGAGATAACTATGGCTACACCTTC
D gene: -; V gene: TRBV5-1; J gene: TRBJ2-5; clone size: -; CDR3 protein: CASSLTGRETQYF; CDR3 DNA: TGCGCCAGCAGCTTGACAGGGCGAGAGACCCAGTACTTC
D gene: -; V gene: TRBV13; J gene: TRBJ2-7; clone size: -; CDR3 protein: CASSSRGRVPYEQYF; CDR3 DNA: TGTGCCAGCAGCTCGCGGGGCAGGGTGCCCTACGAGCAGTACTTC
D gene: TRBD2; V gene: TRBV20-1; J gene: TRBJ2-3; clone size: many; CDR3 protein: CSAREPTAGPLTDTQYF; CDR3 DNA: TGCAGTGCTAGAGAACCTACAGCGGGGCCCCTCACAGATACGCAGTATTTT
D gene: TRBD2; V gene: TRBV7-2; J gene: TRBJ2-3; clone size: -; CDR3 protein: CASSLVPAGATQYF; CDR3 DNA: TGTGCCAGCAGCTTAGTGCCAGCGGGGGCTACGCAGTATTTT
D gene: -; V gene: TRBV7-9; J gene: TRBJ1-3; clone size: -; CDR3 protein: CASNAVAKSGNTIYF; CDR3 DNA: TGTGCCAGCAACGCGGTCGCGAAGTCTGGAAACACCATATATTTT
D gene: -; V gene: TRBV5-6; J gene: TRBJ2-3; clone size: -; CDR3 protein: CASSFWYPGYSGASYTQYF; CDR3 DNA: TGTGCCAGCAGCTTTTGGTACCCCGGCTATTCGGGGGCTTCGTATACGCAGTATTTT
D gene: -; V gene: TRBV4-1; J gene: TRBJ2-7; clone size: few; CDR3 protein: CASSQVQAYEQYF; CDR3 DNA: TGCGCCAGCAGCCAAGTCCAGGCGTACGAGCAGTACTTC
D gene: TRBD2; V gene: TRBV3-1; J gene: TRBJ2-3; clone size: many; CDR3 protein: CASSQEGGGHTDTQYF; CDR3 DNA: TGTGCCAGCAGCCAAGAGGGCGGGGGGCACACAGATACGCAGTATTTT
D gene: -; V gene: TRBV6-8; J gene: TRBJ2-2; clone size: many; CDR3 protein: CASSYHRSTGELFF; CDR3 DNA: TGTGCCAGCAGTTACCACAGGTCCACCGGGGAGCTGTTTTTT
D gene: TRBD2; V gene: TRBV12-3/TRBV12-4; J gene: TRBJ2-3; clone size: many; CDR3 protein: CASGPTSGYTDTQYF; CDR3 DNA: TGTGCCAGCGGGCCCACTAGCGGATACACAGATACGCAGTATTTT
D gene: -; V gene: TRBV4-3; J gene: TRBJ2-1; clone size: -; CDR3 protein: CASSQDTRGTYNEQFF; CDR3 DNA: TGCGCCAGCAGCCAAGATACAAGGGGGACCTACAATGAGCAGTTCTTC
D gene: -; V gene: TRBV12-3/TRBV12-4; J gene: TRBJ2-2; clone size: many; CDR3 protein: CASSPPGAAGELFF; CDR3 DNA: TGTGCCAGCAGTCCCCCAGGGGCAGCCGGGGAGCTGTTTTTT
D gene: TRBD2; V gene: TRBV7-3; J gene: TRBJ2-3; clone size: -; CDR3 protein: CASSFKAGGGDTQYF; CDR3 DNA: TGTGCCAGCAGCTTCAAAGCGGGGGGGGGAGATACGCAGTATTTT
D gene: TRBD2; V gene: TRBV20-1; J gene: TRBJ2-1; clone size: many; CDR3 protein: CSARDGGGPYNEQFF; CDR3 DNA: TGCAGTGCCCGAGACGGGGGGGGTCCCTACAATGAGCAGTTCTTC
D gene: -; V gene: TRBV5-5; J gene: TRBJ2-3; clone size: few; CDR3 protein: CASLETSDTQYF; CDR3 DNA: TGTGCCAGCTTGGAGACCTCAGATACGCAGTATTTT
D gene: TRBD2; V gene: TRBV12-3/TRBV12-4; J gene: TRBJ2-2; clone size: many; CDR3 protein: CASSWTSGYTGELFF; CDR3 DNA: TGTGCCAGCAGCTGGACTAGCGGATATACCGGGGAGCTGTTTTTT
D gene: -; V gene: TRBV4-3; J gene: TRBJ1-3; clone size: few; CDR3 protein: CASSQGVGNTIYF; CDR3 DNA: TGCGCCAGCAGCCAAGGTGTTGGAAACACCATATATTTT
D gene: TRBD1; V gene: TRBV12-3/TRBV12-4; J gene: TRBJ2-1; clone size: many; CDR3 protein: CASSLGQGPYSYNEQFF; CDR3 DNA: TGTGCCAGCAGTTTGGGACAGGGCCCCTACTCCTACAATGAGCAGTTCTTC
D gene: -; V gene: TRBV4-3; J gene: TRBJ2-5; clone size: few; CDR3 protein: CASSQDYRDWRETQYF; CDR3 DNA: TGCGCCAGCAGCCAAGATTACCGAGACTGGAGGGAGACCCAGTACTTC
D gene: TRBD1; V gene: TRBV6-1; J gene: TRBJ1-1; clone size: few; CDR3 protein: CASSRFTGVITEAFF; CDR3 DNA: TGTGCCAGCAGTCGATTCACAGGGGTGATCACTGAAGCTTTCTTT